This TCR beta chain was retrieved from a study of T cell changes during pregnancy in multiple sclerosis. Clones were sequenced by immunoSEQ multiplex PCR, and TCRdb holds only the in-frame ones, with some missing. The table lists some 40,000 clones, roughly nine tenths of them singletons. CDR1 SGHTA and CDR2 FQGNSA come from the germline V gene. The CDR3 is made up of 13 amino acids. V shed 0 bases and J shed 9 bases, with 9 bases lying between them. This clone was observed a single time. The chain joins TRBV7-2 to TRBJ2-1; D uncertain. This TCR came from a female donor in good health, enrolled as a control in a pregnancy study. The source material was peripheral blood, sampled in the second trimester of pregnancy. The CDR3 DNA is TGTGCCAGCAGCTTAGCGACTTTAGCTGAGCAGTTCTTC. Translating gives CASSLATLAEQFF.